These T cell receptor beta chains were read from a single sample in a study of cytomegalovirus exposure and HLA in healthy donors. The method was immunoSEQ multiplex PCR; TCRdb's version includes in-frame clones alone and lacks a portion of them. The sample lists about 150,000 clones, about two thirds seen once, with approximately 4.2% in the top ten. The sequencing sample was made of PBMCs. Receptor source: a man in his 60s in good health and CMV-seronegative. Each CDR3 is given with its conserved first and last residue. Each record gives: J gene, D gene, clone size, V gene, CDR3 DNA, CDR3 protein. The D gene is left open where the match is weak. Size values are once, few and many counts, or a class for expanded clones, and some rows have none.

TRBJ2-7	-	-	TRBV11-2	TGTGCCAGCAGCTTAGCCTTCGCTAACGGCTACGAGCAGTACTTC	CASSLAFANGYEQYF
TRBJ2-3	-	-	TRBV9	TGTGCCAGCAGCGTACTAGATACTCCCACAGATACGCAGTATTTT	CASSVLDTPTDTQYF
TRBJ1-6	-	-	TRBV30	TGTGCCTGGAGTAGAGAATGGAGGAATAATTCACCCCTCCACTTT	CAWSREWRNNSPLHF
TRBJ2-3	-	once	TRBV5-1	TGCGCCAGCAGCTTGGCCACAGGGTCAAGCACAGATACGCAGTATTTT	CASSLATGSSTDTQYF
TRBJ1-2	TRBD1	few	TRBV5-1	TGCGCCAGCAGCTTGGGGGGGACAGGGTTAACCTATGGCTACACCTTC	CASSLGGTGLTYGYTF
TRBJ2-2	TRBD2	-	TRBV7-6	TGTGCCAGCAGCCCCCGGACTAGCGGGAGGACCGGGGAGCTGTTTTTT	CASSPRTSGRTGELFF
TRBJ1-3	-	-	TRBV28	TGTGCCAATTCGGACAGCTCTGGAAACACCATATATTTT	CANSDSSGNTIYF
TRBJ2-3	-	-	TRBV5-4	TGTGCCAGCAGCTTCAAGACAGCCACAGATACGCAGTATTTT	CASSFKTATDTQYF
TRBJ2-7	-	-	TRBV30	TGTGCCTGGAGTGTCCCGGCGGTCGACGAGCAGTACTTC	CAWSVPAVDEQYF
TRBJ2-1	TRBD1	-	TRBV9	TGTGCCAGCAGCGTAGATCCCCAGACAGGGGGAAGCATGGGTGAGCAGTTCTTC	CASSVDPQTGGSMGEQFF
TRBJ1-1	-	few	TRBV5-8	TGTGCCAGCAGCTTAGAACTCATGAACACTGAAGCTTTCTTT	CASSLELMNTEAFF
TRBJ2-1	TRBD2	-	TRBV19	TGTGCCAGTAGTATAGATTCGACTAGCGGGTATCTCTACAATGAGCAGTTCTTC	CASSIDSTSGYLYNEQFF
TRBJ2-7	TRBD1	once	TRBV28	TGTGCCAGCAGTGGGGACAGGGGCCGGTACGAGCAGTACTTC	CASSGDRGRYEQYF
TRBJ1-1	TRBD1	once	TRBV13	TGTGCCAGCAGCTTAGGGACAGGGGGCCCCTATGAAGCTTTCTTT	CASSLGTGGPYEAFF
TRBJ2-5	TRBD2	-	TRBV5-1	TGCGCCAGCAGCTTGGCGCGGGCTAGCGGGAGTAGGGAGACCCAGTACTTC	CASSLARASGSRETQYF
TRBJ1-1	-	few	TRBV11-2	TGTGCCAGCAGCTTAGGGACTTTCATGAACACTGAAGCTTTCTTT	CASSLGTFMNTEAFF
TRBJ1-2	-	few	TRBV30	TGTGCCTGGAGCGCCAGCCGACAGGATTTCAACTATGGCTACACCTTC	CAWSASRQDFNYGYTF
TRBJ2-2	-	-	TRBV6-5	TGTGCCAGCAGTTGGGGAGCCGGGGAGCTGTTTTTT	CASSWGAGELFF
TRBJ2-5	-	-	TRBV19	TGTGCCAGTAGTATCCAGCGGCAAGAGACCCAGTACTTC	CASSIQRQETQYF
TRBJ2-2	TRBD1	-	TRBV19	TGTGCCAGTAGTACCCAGGGACAGGGGGCAAACACCGGGGAGCTGTTTTTT	CASSTQGQGANTGELFF
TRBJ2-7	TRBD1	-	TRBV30	TGTGCCTGGAGTCTTGGACAGGGCTACGAGCAGTACTTC	CAWSLGQGYEQYF
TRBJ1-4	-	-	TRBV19	TGTGCCAGTAGTATTACGGGGACTAATGAAAAACTGTTTTTT	CASSITGTNEKLFF
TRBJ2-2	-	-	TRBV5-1	TGCGCCAGCAGCTTCGGAGGGAGTGGCACCGGGGAGCTGTTTTTT	CASSFGGSGTGELFF